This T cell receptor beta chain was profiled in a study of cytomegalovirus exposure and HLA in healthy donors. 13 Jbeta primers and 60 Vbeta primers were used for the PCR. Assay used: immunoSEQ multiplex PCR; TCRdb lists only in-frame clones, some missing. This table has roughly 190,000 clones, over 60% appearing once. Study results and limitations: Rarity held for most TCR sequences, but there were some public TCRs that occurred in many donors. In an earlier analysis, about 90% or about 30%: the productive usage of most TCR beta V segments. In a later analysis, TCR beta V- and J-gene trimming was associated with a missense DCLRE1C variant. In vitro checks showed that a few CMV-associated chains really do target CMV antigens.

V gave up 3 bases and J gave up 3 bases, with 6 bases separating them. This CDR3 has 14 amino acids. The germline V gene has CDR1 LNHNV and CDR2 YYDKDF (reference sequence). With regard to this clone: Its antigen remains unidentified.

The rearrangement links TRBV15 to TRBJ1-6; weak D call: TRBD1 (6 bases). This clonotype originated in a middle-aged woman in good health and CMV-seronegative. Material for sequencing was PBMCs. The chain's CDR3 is CATSRDSYNSPLHF. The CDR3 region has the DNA TGTGCCACCAGCAGGGACAGCTATAATTCACCCCTCCACTTT. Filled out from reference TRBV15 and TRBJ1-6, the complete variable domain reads DAMVIQNPRYQVTQFGKPVTLSCSQTLNHNVMYWYQQKSSQAPKLLFHYYDKDFNNEADTPDNFQSRRPNTSFCFLDIRSPGLGDTAMYLCATSRDSYNSPLHFGNGTRLTVT.